One sample yielded the 27 T cell receptor beta chains listed below, sequenced in a study of cytomegalovirus exposure and HLA in healthy donors. Vbeta (60) and Jbeta (13) primers were used in the PCR. Method: immunoSEQ multiplex PCR; TCRdb's copy keeps in-frame clones and lacks some. The profile covers approximately 140,000 clones, with around 77% appearing a single time and 0.94% taken by the ten largest. Sequenced: PBMCs. These receptors originate from a woman aged 60 to 75 in good health and CMV-seronegative.

The chain employs TRBV30 and TRBJ2-1, with 7 bases lining up with TRBD2. Per the germline V gene, CDR1 is GTSNPN and CDR2 is SVGIG (reference sequence). This CDR3 is built from 15 residues. V was pared by 3 bases and J by 7 bases, with 12 bases of the junction left unmatched. For the CDR3, the DNA is TGTGCCTGGAGAGTGGAACCCTTCGGGAGGAATGAGCAGTTCTTC. Its protein is CAWRVEPFGRNEQFF. Using reference TRBV30 and TRBJ2-1 for the parts outside the CDR3, the full variable domain is SQTIHQWPATLVQPVGSPLSLECTVEGTSNPNLYWYRQAAGRGLQLLFYSVGIGQISSEVPQNLSASRPQDRQFILSSKKLLLSDSGFYLCAWRVEPFGRNEQFFGPGTRLTVL.

The chain couples TRBV5-1 to TRBJ1-1, with D possibly being TRBD1 (5 bases). CDR1 and CDR2 (germline): SGHRS, YFSETQ. Trimming shortened V by 2 bases and J by 0 bases, and 17 bases separated the two germline ends. The CDR3 has 17 amino acids. The CDR3 bases are TGCGCCAGCAGCTTCGGGGGGGGAGCCTCCATGAACACTGAAGCTTTCTTT. Amino acids: CASSFGGGASMNTEAFF. Combining the CDR3 with reference TRBV5-1 and TRBJ1-1 gives the whole variable domain KAGVTQTPRYLIKTRGQQVTLSCSPISGHRSVSWYQQTPGQGLQFLFEYFSETQRNKGNFPGRFSGRQFSNSRSEMNVSTLELGDSALYLCASSFGGGASMNTEAFFGQGTRLTVV.

The chain has TRBV11-2 and TRBJ2-3; the match to TRBD1 covers 9 bases. J was trimmed by 2 bases and V by 4 bases; bases with no gene match: 4. Germline CDR1 is SGHAT and CDR2 is FQNNGV. CDR3 length equals 15 residues. For the CDR3, the DNA is TGTGCCAGCAGCTGGGGACAGGGCCCCACAGATACGCAGTATTTT. As protein: CASSWGQGPTDTQYF.

The chain has TRBV30 and TRBJ1-5; 10 nucleotides match TRBD1. Germline V gene sequence: CDR1 GTSNPN, CDR2 SVGIG (reference sequence). The V and J ends lost 5 bases and 9 bases, in that order; junction bases with no gene match: 16. This CDR3 is 16 amino acids long. As DNA, the CDR3 is TGTGCCTGGTCTCATGCGGACAGGGGGACTTTTCGGCCCCAGCATTTT. Amino acids: CAWSHADRGTFRPQHF.

Comment on this clone: Mismatch with germline at one junction end may stem from a read error. The chain couples TRBV7-7 to TRBJ2-2; 8 bases fit TRBD2. The CDR3 is 15 amino acids. In germline, CDR1 is SSHAT, CDR2 FNYEAQ (reference sequence). The CDR3 loop is CASSQTSGDTGELFF. CDR3 sequence (DNA): TGTGCTAGCAGCCAAACTAGCGGCGACACCGGGGAGCTGTTTTTT. Full variable domain (remainder filled in from reference TRBV7-7 and TRBJ2-2): GAGVSQSPRYKVTKRGQDVTLRCDPISSHATLYWYQQALGQGPEFLTYFNYEAQPDKSGLPSDRFSAERPEGSISTLTIQRTEQRDSAMYRCASSQTSGDTGELFFGEGSRLTVL.

This clone has only one observation. This CDR3 reads CASSGETGSYGYTF. The DNA for the CDR3 is TGTGCCAGCAGTGGGGAGACGGGCAGCTATGGCTACACCTTC. The chain links TRBV25-1 to TRBJ1-2, with D unresolved. Trimming removed 4 bases from V and 4 bases from J, with 13 bases in between. Germline-derived CDR1 and CDR2 are MGHDK and SYGVNS. The CDR3 sequence is 14 residues long.

This sequence joins TRBV9 and TRBJ2-1; 11 bases agree with TRBD2. There are 17 residues in the CDR3. V was pared by 3 bases and J by 9 bases, with 14 bases of the junction left unmatched. Germline lookup yields CDR1 SGDLS and CDR2 YYNGEE. The CDR3 reads CASSASLGTSGTGEQFF. Here the CDR3 DNA reads TGTGCCAGCAGCGCATCACTGGGGACTAGCGGCACTGGTGAGCAGTTCTTC.

The V and J genes are TRBV18 and TRBJ1-3; maybe TRBD1 (5 bases). V lost 3 bases and J 4 bases, leaving 10 bases between the germline ends. The germline V gene encodes CDR1 KGHSH and CDR2 LQKENI. The CDR3 totals 14 residues. The CDR3: CASSPAGRGNTIYF. The CDR3 nucleotides are TGTGCCAGCTCACCGGCAGGGAGGGGAAACACCATATATTTT.

This chain connects TRBV25-1 to TRBJ1-6; tentatively, D is TRBD1 (6 bases). CDR1 is MGHDK, CDR2 SYGVNS, per germline. CDR3 length: 15 residues. V lost 2 bases and J lost 4, with 9 bases in between. In DNA, the CDR3 is TGTGCCAGCAGTGAAGGGGGCGCGTATAATTCACCCCTCCACTTT. Translation gives CASSEGGAYNSPLHF.

CDR3 loop: CASSLGQPATDTQYF. The DNA for the CDR3 is TGCGCCAGCAGCTTGGGACAGCCCGCCACAGATACGCAGTATTTT. This chain joins TRBV5-1 and TRBJ2-3, with a possible D match to TRBD1 (5 bases). V was cut by 0 bases and J by 2 bases, with 10 bases left in between. The CDR3 is 15 amino acids. The germline CDR1 and CDR2 sequences are SGHRS and YFSETQ.

This clone was counted once. The V call is TRBV9, the J call TRBJ2-3, with 8 bases aligning to TRBD2. The length of the CDR3 is 16 residues. Germline trimming cut 4 bases from V and 0 bases from J; bases unmatched to any gene: 7. The germline CDR1 and CDR2 sequences are SGDLS and YYNGEE. The chain's CDR3 is CASSLHGGGSTDTQYF. The CDR3 DNA reads as TGTGCCAGCAGCCTACACGGGGGGGGAAGCACAGATACGCAGTATTTT.

The chain has TRBV11-2 and TRBJ2-7; 8 bases match TRBD1. CDR1 and CDR2 (germline): SGHAT, FQNNGV. This CDR3 is 16 amino acids long. V shed 5 bases and J 4 bases; nucleotides not matched to a gene: 13. DNA of the CDR3: TGTGCCAGCAGCCCCATTAGTCCCGACAGGGGTTACGAGCAGTACTTC. Encoded protein: CASSPISPDRGYEQYF.

The chain is built from TRBV7-6 and TRBJ1-1, with D hard to call. CDR1 is SGHVS and CDR2 is FNYEAQ in the germline V gene. This CDR3 region has 16 residues. V was pared by 4 bases and J by 5 bases, with 20 bases between. CDR3 in amino acids: CASSSLSTVGGTEAFF. Written as DNA, the CDR3 is TGTGCCAGCAGCTCCTTATCGACGGTGGGAGGGACTGAAGCTTTCTTT.

The chain carries TRBV5-1 and TRBJ2-5; 7 nucleotides agree with TRBD1. The end of the DNA aligns better with TRBJ2-7, so the J call may be wrong. The CDR3 contains 19 residues. Germline V gene sequence: CDR1 SGHRS, CDR2 YFSETQ. The CDR3 DNA sequence: TGCGCCAGCAGCTGGAACCGATTACACCAAGAGACAGGGCGGGTCGAGCAGTACTTC. Protein sequence: CASSWNRLHQETGRVEQYF.

This sequence joins TRBV6-5 and TRBJ1-2, with TRBD1 matching over 7 bases. The germline gives CDR1 MNHEY, CDR2 SVGAGI. The CDR3 length is 13 residues. Trimming at V came to 6 bases and at J to 8 bases, leaving 9 bases not matched to a gene. The CDR3 nucleotides are TGTGCCAGCAGATTACAGGGGATTGAAGGCTACACCTTC. Protein product: CASRLQGIEGYTF.

CDR3 sequence reads: CASSPLDTFSGNTIYF. The CDR3 DNA follows: TGTGCCAGTAGTCCCCTGGACACGTTCTCTGGAAACACCATATATTTT. The chain has TRBV19 and TRBJ1-3; the D gene is possibly TRBD1 (5 bases). V dropped 5 bases and J dropped 0 bases, with 14 bases sitting between them. The CDR3 consists of 16 residues. Germline V CDR1 and CDR2: LNHDA, SQIVND (reference sequence). The full variable domain, in which reference TRBV19 and TRBJ1-3 provide the parts outside the CDR3, is DGGITQSPKYLFRKEGQNVTLSCEQNLNHDAMYWYRQDPGQGLRLIYYSQIVNDFQKGDIAEGYSVSREKKESFPLTVTSAQKNPTAFYLCASSPLDTFSGNTIYFGEGSWLTVV.

Worth noting for this clone: Other nucleotide sequences in the sample specify the same CDR3. As DNA, the CDR3 is TGCAGCGTCCTCAGGATTCCCAATCCCAGTGCGTCCTACGAGCAGTACTTC. Residues: CSVLRIPNPSASYEQYF. The chain employs TRBV29-1 and TRBJ2-7; D gene unclear. CDR3 length: 17 residues. The germline V gene has CDR1 SQVTM and CDR2 ANQGSEA. Deletions cut 6 bases from V and 1 base from J, with 25 bases between.

The chain has TRBV6-6 and TRBJ1-2; 8 bases agree with TRBD1. Losses at the gene ends were 2 bases for V and 1 base for J; bases not matched to a gene: 3. The CDR3 loop spans 15 amino acids. CDR1 and CDR2 from the germline V gene are MNHNY and SVGAGI (reference sequence). CDR3 nucleotides: TGTGCCAGCAGTTACGAGACAGGGGTTAACTATGGCTACACCTTC. As protein: CASSYETGVNYGYTF.

This chain uses TRBV5-8 with TRBJ1-4; 7 bases match TRBD1. This CDR3 spans 17 amino acids. Germline V gene sequence: CDR1 SGHTS, CDR2 YDEGEE. The ends lost 4 bases at V and 1 base at J; junction bases unmatched: 10. CDR3 DNA: TGTGCCAGCAGCCCAGGGGGTAGGGGGCGAACTAATGAAAAACTGTTTTTT. Its translation is CASSPGGRGRTNEKLFF.

The CDR3 DNA is TGTGCCAGCAGTACCGGGACTAGCGGGAGGGCCTTATACTTC. It is translated as CASSTGTSGRALYF. V and J are TRBV2 and TRBJ2-7; the match to TRBD2 covers 16 bases. The germline V gene encodes CDR1 SNHLY and CDR2 FYNNEI. V lost 5 bases and J lost 13; bases outside the gene matches: 8. CDR3 size: 14 residues.

The CDR3 loop is CASSSPGLAGGLDEQYF. CDR3 coding DNA: TGTGCCAGCAGTTCCCCCGGACTAGCGGGAGGGCTCGACGAGCAGTACTTC. The chain has TRBV28 and TRBJ2-7; 15 bases match TRBD2. The CDR3 is 17 residues long. CDR1 and CDR2 from the germline V gene are MDHEN and SYDVKM. Trimming removed 4 bases from V and 5 bases from J; junction bases left unmatched: 9. The variable domain in full, completed from reference TRBV28 and TRBJ2-7, reads DVKVTQSSRYLVKRTGEKVFLECVQDMDHENMFWYRQDPGLGLRLIYFSYDVKMKEKGDIPEGYSVSREKKERFSLILESASTNQTSMYLCASSSPGLAGGLDEQYFGPGTRLTVT.

This chain links TRBV5-1 with TRBJ2-2, with a weak D call TRBD1 (6 bases). The CDR3 is made up of 18 amino acids. V lost 4 bases to trimming and J lost 0 bases, with 19 bases between them. The germline gives CDR1 SGHRS, CDR2 YFSETQ. CDR3 in DNA: TGCGCCAGCAGCCCGCGCCCCAACAGGGATCCGAACACCGGGGAGCTGTTTTTT. This encodes CASSPRPNRDPNTGELFF.

The chain carries TRBV4-1 and TRBJ2-3, with D unresolved. The CDR3 has 14 amino acids. Germline CDR1 is MGHRA and CDR2 is YSYEKL. V lost 1 base and J 2 bases, leaving 7 bases between the germline ends. The CDR3 DNA reads as TGCGCCAGCAGCCAAGTAGGAGCCACAGATACGCAGTATTTT. Translating it yields CASSQVGATDTQYF.

This chain uses TRBV28 with TRBJ2-5; 7 nucleotides match TRBD1. The CDR3 is made up of 14 amino acids. The J segment lost 3 bases and the V segment lost 4 bases, leaving 5 bases of the junction unmatched. Per germline, CDR1 MDHEN and CDR2 SYDVKM. The CDR3 spells CASSSRTGEETQYF. The CDR3, as DNA: TGTGCCAGCAGTTCCCGGACAGGAGAAGAGACCCAGTACTTC.

The chain combines TRBV7-9 with TRBJ1-4; 9 bases align to TRBD1. V shed 5 bases and J 4 bases; nucleotides not matched to a gene: 14. The CDR3 sequence is 18 residues long. In germline, CDR1 is SEHNR, CDR2 FQNEAQ (reference sequence). DNA of the CDR3: TGTGCCAGCAGCGCTAGACAGGGGGTCGTACCCTTTAATGAAAAACTGTTTTTT. Amino acid sequence: CASSARQGVVPFNEKLFF.

J is TRBJ2-5 and V is TRBV10-3, with 16 bases identical to TRBD2. The J call is doubtful: the DNA matches TRBJ2-7 better. This CDR3 contains 17 residues. Per germline, CDR1 ENHRY and CDR2 SYGVKD. Here the CDR3 DNA reads TGTGCCATCAGTGCCGGGACTAGCGGGGGGGTCTCCTACGAGCAGTACTTC. It encodes CAISAGTSGGVSYEQYF.

The chain has TRBV7-9 and TRBJ1-3; perhaps TRBD1 as D (6 bases). This CDR3 has 16 amino acids. Trimming cost V 4 bases and J 0 bases, with 13 bases left between them. CDR1 and CDR2 from the germline V gene are SEHNR and FQNEAQ (reference sequence). CDR3 residues: CASSSARGHSGNTIYF. CDR3 DNA sequence: TGTGCCAGCAGCTCCGCCAGGGGACACTCTGGAAACACCATATATTTT.